A single sample gave rise to the 7 T cell receptor beta chains below, sequenced in a study of shared clonotypes between healthy human individuals. TCRdb's table, derived via immunoSEQ multiplex PCR, lists solely in-frame clones and lacks some. Among roughly 1,000,000 clones listed, roughly 74% were seen once. Sequences were obtained from memory CD4+ T cells from PBMCs. Stated subset: CD45RA-negative fraction. These receptors were collected from a man aged 18 to 29 in good health. Some clones in this sample may be carry-over from other donors' samples.

The rearrangement links TRBV27 to TRBJ1-2; the D gene is possibly TRBD1 (5 bases). The germline V and J ends were trimmed by 6 bases and 0 bases, with 14 bases remaining between them. Germline-derived CDR1 and CDR2 are MNHEY and SMNVEV (reference sequence). This CDR3 spans 15 amino acids. CDR3 DNA sequence: TGTGCCAGCAGCCCCGCGGGACCTTCTAACTATGGCTACACCTTC. Amino acid sequence: CASSPAGPSNYGYTF.

Comment on this clone: A junction boundary mismatches the germline segment, possibly from a read error. The rearrangement joins TRBV5-6 to TRBJ2-2, with 7 bases identical to TRBD1. The V gene's germline CDR1 is SGHDT and CDR2 YYEEEE. CDR3 length: 16 residues. The CDR3 DNA follows: TGTGCCAGCAGCTTGGTTGGGACAGCGAAGACCGGGGAGCTGTTTTTT. It translates to CASSLVGTAKTGELFF.

V gene TRBV27 combines with J gene TRBJ1-2; 8 bases agree with TRBD1. The CDR3 loop spans 14 amino acids. The germline gives CDR1 MNHEY, CDR2 SMNVEV (reference sequence). With 3 bases clipped from V and 3 bases from J, the junction kept 3 bases outside the gene matches. The CDR3 DNA reads TGTGCCAGCAGTTTCAGGGGGCCGGACTATGGCTACACCTTC. As protein: CASSFRGPDYGYTF.

The gene calls are TRBV7-2 and TRBJ1-1; 7 bases are a match to TRBD1. The ends lost 1 base at V and 4 bases at J; junction bases unmatched: 15. CDR3 length equals 18 residues. CDR1 and CDR2 from the germline V gene are SGHTA and FQGNSA. The CDR3 region has the DNA TGTGCCAGCAGCTTAGTAGCTGGTTTCCGACAGGGCTCCACTGAAGCTTTCTTT. Amino acid sequence: CASSLVAGFRQGSTEAFF. Variable domain in full (rest from reference TRBV7-2 and TRBJ1-1): GAGVSQSPSNKVTEKGKDVELRCDPISGHTALYWYRQSLGQGLEFLIYFQGNSAPDKSGLPSDRFSAERTGGSVSTLTIQRTQQEDSAVYLCASSLVAGFRQGSTEAFFGQGTRLTVV.

This clone appeared many times. The CDR3 sequence is CASTLGTGVDGYTF. The CDR3 nucleotides read TGTGCCAGCACCCTGGGGACAGGGGTGGATGGCTACACCTTC. The V gene is TRBV6-5, the J gene TRBJ1-2, with 10 nucleotides matching TRBD1. The CDR3 extends over 14 amino acids. The V segment lost 7 bases and the J segment 6 bases; nucleotides outside the gene matches: 8. Germline loops: CDR1 MNHEY, CDR2 SVGAGI.

The gene calls are TRBV5-1 and TRBJ1-5, with D uncertain. Trimming pared 4 bases from V and 6 bases from J, leaving 14 bases between. The CDR3 has 14 amino acids. Germline CDR1 and CDR2: SGHRS and YFSETQ. The CDR3 reads CASSPGPGSQPQHF. DNA of the CDR3: TGCGCCAGCAGCCCGGGCCCCGGTAGTCAGCCCCAGCATTTT. The full variable domain, with the rest looked up from reference TRBV5-1 and TRBJ1-5, is KAGVTQTPRYLIKTRGQQVTLSCSPISGHRSVSWYQQTPGQGLQFLFEYFSETQRNKGNFPGRFSGRQFSNSRSEMNVSTLELGDSALYLCASSPGPGSQPQHFGDGTRLSIL.

This clone has a single count. The chain couples TRBV5-8 to TRBJ2-7; D remains ambiguous. V was clipped by 6 bases and J by 0 bases, with 10 bases between them. This CDR3 has 13 amino acids. The germline V gene has CDR1 SGHTS and CDR2 YDEGEE. CDR3: CASNLPDSYEQYF. The DNA for the CDR3 is TGTGCCAGCAACCTCCCCGACTCCTACGAGCAGTACTTC.